This T cell receptor (beta chain) was sequenced in a study of shared clonotypes between healthy human individuals. A note on this clone: What it recognizes is unknown.

Trimming stripped 0 bases from V and 4 bases from J, with 14 bases between. Germline-derived CDR1 and CDR2 are SGHRS and YFSETQ. The CDR3 totals 15 residues. The assay ran at deep level. Each replicate PCR on the sorted subsets used roughly 210 ng DNA (around 30,000 T cell genomes). Method: immunoSEQ multiplex PCR; TCRdb's copy keeps in-frame clones and lacks some. Among around 1,900,000 clones listed, 90% to 95% were seen once. Cells designated naive CD8 were CD45RO-negative and were positively selected for CCR7, with terminally differentiated effector memory CD45RA+ cells excluded. Study-wide findings and caveats: Of the naive CD4 clonotypes, roughly 5% were shared across a handful of donors.

The rearrangement links TRBV5-1 to TRBJ2-7; no definite D call. Specimen: naive CD8+ T cells from PBMCs. The TCR originated in a man between 18 and 35 years old in good health. Some clones in this sample may be carry-over from other donors' samples. The DNA for the CDR3 is TGCGCCAGCAGCTTGGATCCGAAATACCCTTACGAGCAGTACTTC. It codes for CASSLDPKYPYEQYF.